Many counts were recorded for the clone carrying this TCR beta chain. Its cognate antigen is unknown. The junction departs from the called germline gene at one end, perhaps through a read error. Patients showing uncontrolled infection, other autoimmune disease, pregnancy or lactation were ineligible. This entry belongs to a study of T cells in Graves' hyperthyroidism and ophthalmopathy. Study-level results: Most clonotypes expanded in the thyroid (above 0.001) were also present in blood. Model output signaled ophthalmopathy a median roughly 6.1 months ahead of onset.

Amplified TCR beta CDR3 regions came from RNA transcripts. TCR CDR3 regions were first amplified by RT-PCR with HTBI primers. TCRdb re-called the multiplex PCR reads through MiXCR, storing one row per CDR3 protein. The sample holds 480,000 or so distinct CDR3 sequences; 46% are singletons and the top ten take about two fifths. CDR1 and CDR2 (germline): DFQATT, SNEGSKA (reference sequence). This CDR3 is 16 amino acids long. Material for sequencing was peripheral blood or thyroid tissue (not recorded which). This sequence joins TRBV20-1 and TRBJ2-5; possible D gene TRBD2, 6 bases. The TCR comes from an adult woman with Graves' disease, either hyperthyroidism or ophthalmopathy (not recorded which). The CDR3 is CSVRLRRDSVRETQYF. DNA of the CDR3: TGCAGTGTTAGACTTAGGCGGGACTCGGTACGGGAGACCCAGTACTTC.